A single sample is the source of the 32 T cell receptor beta chains below, sequenced in a study of blood T cell repertoires in COVID-19. Clones were read by immunoSEQ multiplex PCR, and TCRdb kept only the in-frame ones, dropping some. This sample has about 110,000 clones; about 88% occur once, and the top ten carry 2.1%. Sequenced sample: peripheral blood. These receptors all come from a human donor in a cohort sampled during active COVID-19.

The count of this clone is one. This chain joins TRBV4-3 and TRBJ1-6; D is perhaps TRBD1 (6 bases). The V gene lost 7 bases and the J gene lost 4 bases, with 11 bases spanning the gap. The CDR3 consists of 14 residues. Germline assignment: CDR1 LGHNA and CDR2 YSLEER. DNA of the CDR3: TGCGCCAGCAAGAAGGACAGATATAATTCACCCCTCCACTTT. Protein: CASKKDRYNSPLHF.

The chain recombines TRBV2 with TRBJ1-5; D is unclear. This CDR3 has 12 residues. Between the trimmed V and J ends, which lost 6 bases and 7 bases, there was a span of 10 bases. The germline gives CDR1 SNHLY, CDR2 FYNNEI. CDR3 DNA sequence: TGTGCCAGCAGCGGGGAACAACAGCCCCAGCATTTT. This encodes CASSGEQQPQHF. Variable domain in full (rest from reference TRBV2 and TRBJ1-5): EPEVTQTPSHQVTQMGQEVILRCVPISNHLYFYWYRQILGQKVEFLVSFYNNEISEKSEIFDDQFSVERPDGSNFTLKIRSTKLEDSAMYFCASSGEQQPQHFGDGTRLSIL.

The chain uses TRBV24-1 and TRBJ2-7; 8 positions match TRBD2. CDR1 is KGHDR, CDR2 SFDVKD, per germline. V shed 8 bases and J 7 bases; nucleotides not matched to a gene: 9. The CDR3 runs to 13 residues. As DNA, the CDR3 is TGTGCCACCACCTCCCGGGGGGGGCGGGAGCAGTACTTC. Amino acid sequence: CATTSRGGREQYF.

V usage is TRBV18 and J usage is TRBJ1-5; D possibly corresponds to TRBD1 (5 bases). Deletions cut 3 bases from V and 6 bases from J, with 12 bases between. Germline V gene sequence: CDR1 KGHSH, CDR2 LQKENI. The CDR3 extends over 14 amino acids. CDR3 sequence: CASSPGQGPQPQHF. The CDR3 nucleotides read TGTGCCAGCTCACCGGGGCAGGGCCCTCAGCCCCAGCATTTT.

The CDR3 coding sequence is TGTGCCAGCAGCCCTCCCCGGGGAAAACTGTTTTTT. Translation gives CASSPPRGKLFF. V gene TRBV28 combines with J gene TRBJ1-4; D gene unclear. The CDR3 has 12 amino acids. Germline V CDR1 and CDR2: MDHEN, SYDVKM. V shed 6 bases and J shed 10 bases, with 12 bases lying between them.

The count of this clone is one. The J gene is TRBJ2-3, the V gene TRBV18; TRBD2 aligns across 10 bases. J gave up 4 bases and V 3 bases, and 10 bases lay outside the gene matches. Germline V gene sequence: CDR1 KGHSH, CDR2 LQKENI. The CDR3 runs to 17 residues. The CDR3 sequence: CASSPWASGSAADTQYF. The CDR3 region has the DNA TGTGCCAGCTCACCCTGGGCTAGCGGGAGTGCAGCAGATACGCAGTATTTT.

The chain employs TRBV2 and TRBJ1-1; D is ambiguous. Germline loops: CDR1 SNHLY, CDR2 FYNNEI. With 7 bases removed from V and 2 bases from J, the gap between germline ends came to 8 bases. This CDR3 has 12 amino acids. The CDR3: CASMITNTEAFF. The CDR3 DNA sequence: TGTGCCAGCATGATAACAAACACTGAAGCTTTCTTT.

This rearrangement joins TRBV3-1 (or the pseudogene TRBV3-2) to TRBJ2-2; 16 bases align to TRBD2. This CDR3 has 21 residues. Trimming at V came to 2 bases and at J to 4 bases, leaving 13 bases not matched to a gene. Per the germline V gene, CDR1 is LGHDT and CDR2 is YNNKEL (reference sequence). This CDR3 reads CASSQTTGTSGGAGGTGELFF. As DNA, the CDR3 is TGTGCCAGCAGCCAAACGACCGGGACTAGCGGGGGGGCCGGGGGCACCGGGGAGCTGTTTTTT.

Only a few counts were recorded for this clone. This rearrangement joins TRBV13 to TRBJ1-1, with D unclear. Germline V gives CDR1 PRHDT, CDR2 FYEKMQ (reference sequence). V was clipped by 0 bases and J by 3 bases, with 14 bases between them. The CDR3 has 16 residues. The CDR3 here is CASSLGLRGKDTEAFF. For the CDR3, the DNA is TGTGCCAGCAGCTTAGGCCTCCGGGGTAAGGACACTGAAGCTTTCTTT.

The chain uses TRBV18 and TRBJ1-1, with D perhaps matching TRBD1 (5 bases). The CDR3 runs to 16 residues. The V end lost 3 bases, the J end lost 8 bases, and 22 bases lay between the germline ends. Germline values: CDR1 KGHSH, CDR2 LQKENI. This CDR3 reads CASSPIQPGAGWEAFF. CDR3 nucleotide sequence: TGTGCCAGCTCACCCATACAACCTGGGGCAGGGTGGGAAGCTTTCTTT. The complete variable domain, with remaining parts taken from reference TRBV18 and TRBJ1-1, reads NAGVMQNPRHLVRRRGQEARLRCSPMKGHSHVYWYRQLPEEGLKFMVYLQKENIIDESGMPKERFSAEFPKEGPSILRIQQVVRGDSAAYFCASSPIQPGAGWEAFFGQGTRLTVV.

This clone appeared a single time. CDR3 residues: CASSPGRGRYEQFF. The CDR3 region has the DNA TGTGCCAGCAGCCCGGGCAGGGGGCGTTATGAGCAGTTCTTC. This chain links TRBV7-3 with TRBJ2-1, with 8 positions matching TRBD1. The germline V gene encodes CDR1 SGHTA and CDR2 FQGTGA. V lost 5 bases to trimming and J lost 8 bases; unmatched junction nucleotides: 8. The CDR3 runs to 14 residues. The full variable domain, completed using reference TRBV7-3 and TRBJ2-1, is GAGVSQTPSNKVTEKGKYVELRCDPISGHTALYWYRQSLGQGPEFLIYFQGTGAADDSGLPNDRFFAVRPEGSVSTLKIQRTERGDSAVYLCASSPGRGRYEQFFGPGTRLTVL.

Turning to this clone: A much bigger clone sits one base away, suggesting this may be a read error. The V and J genes are TRBV7-6 and TRBJ2-2; D is possibly TRBD1 (6 bases). This CDR3 comprises 17 residues. Germline CDR1 reads SGHVS; CDR2 reads FNYEAQ. V was cut by 5 bases and J by 1 base, with 17 bases left in between. The CDR3 protein is CASSPIPGARNTGELFF. The CDR3 DNA follows: TGTGCCAGCAGCCCCATCCCAGGGGCGAGGAACACCGGGGAGCTGTTTTTT.

J is TRBJ1-3 and V is TRBV5-1; D not resolved. The CDR3 length is 14 residues. V lost 0 bases and J 3 bases, leaving 7 bases between the germline ends. Germline lookup yields CDR1 SGHRS and CDR2 YFSETQ. DNA of the CDR3: TGCGCCAGCAGCTTGGCCACGGGTGGAAACACCATATATTTT. The encoded protein is CASSLATGGNTIYF. The whole variable domain, filled in from reference TRBV5-1 and TRBJ1-3, reads KAGVTQTPRYLIKTRGQQVTLSCSPISGHRSVSWYQQTPGQGLQFLFEYFSETQRNKGNFPGRFSGRQFSNSRSEMNVSTLELGDSALYLCASSLATGGNTIYFGEGSWLTVV.

The V and J genes are TRBV5-1 and TRBJ1-3, with a weak D call TRBD1 (6 bases). The CDR3 is 16 amino acids. V was clipped by 0 bases and J by 0 bases, with 10 bases between them. The germline CDR1 and CDR2 sequences are SGHRS and YFSETQ. The CDR3 protein is CASSLDPGVSGNTIYF. DNA for the CDR3: TGCGCCAGCAGCTTGGACCCAGGGGTCTCTGGAAACACCATATATTTT.

V usage is TRBV6-5 and J usage is TRBJ2-3; perhaps TRBD2 as D (6 bases). The germline CDR1 and CDR2 sequences are MNHEY and SVGAGI. Deletions cut 6 bases from V and 3 bases from J, with 13 bases between. The CDR3 loop spans 14 amino acids. This chain's CDR3 is CASREGLGTDTQYF. The CDR3 coding sequence is TGTGCCAGCAGGGAGGGATTGGGAACAGATACGCAGTATTTT.

This sequence joins TRBV23-1 and TRBJ1-2, with D unclear. TRBV23-1 is given ORF status, its function remaining uncertain. V lost 4 bases and J lost 8, with 14 bases in between. This CDR3 contains 13 residues. The CDR3 nucleotides read TGCGCCAGCAGTCCCCCGAAAGAGCGCGGCTACACCTTC. It translates to CASSPPKERGYTF.

The chain links TRBV2 to TRBJ2-3, with D unclear. The germline CDR1 and CDR2 sequences are SNHLY and FYNNEI. V lost 6 bases to trimming and J lost 0 bases, with 13 bases between them. The CDR3 totals 15 residues. The CDR3 is CASSAPRLSTDTQYF. DNA of the CDR3: TGTGCCAGCAGCGCACCGAGGTTAAGCACAGATACGCAGTATTTT.

The V and J genes are TRBV19 and TRBJ1-3; D ambiguous. Trimming stripped 9 bases from V and 2 bases from J, with 11 bases between. The CDR3 has 13 residues. Germline-derived CDR1 and CDR2 are LNHDA and SQIVND (reference sequence). The CDR3 spells CASMEGAGNTIYF. The CDR3 DNA reads TGTGCCAGCATGGAGGGAGCTGGAAACACCATATATTTT.

The chain couples TRBV12-3 or TRBV12-4 to TRBJ1-1; no firm D call. V was trimmed by 5 bases and J by 10 bases, leaving 17 bases between them. The CDR3 length is 13 residues. The CDR3 DNA follows: TGTGCCAGCAGTGCATCCCCAGAAGTCGCAGCTTTCTTT. Protein: CASSASPEVAAFF.

V gene TRBV5-6 combines with J gene TRBJ2-1; the D gene is possibly TRBD2 (6 bases). V lost 4 bases, J lost 4 bases, and 15 bases lay in between. The CDR3 spans 15 residues. Germline V gives CDR1 SGHDT, CDR2 YYEEEE. The CDR3 here is CASSNRDLSYNEQFF. Here the CDR3 DNA reads TGTGCCAGCAGCAACCGGGACTTAAGTTACAATGAGCAGTTCTTC.

V usage is TRBV11-3 and J usage is TRBJ2-2; unclear D gene. The CDR3 has 14 residues. Germline V gene data show CDR1 as SGHNT and CDR2 as YENEEA. Between the trimmed V and J ends, which lost 2 bases and 6 bases, there was a span of 10 bases. The CDR3 sequence: CASSLTPWSGELFF. The CDR3 coding sequence is TGTGCCAGCAGCTTAACTCCGTGGTCCGGGGAGCTGTTTTTT. Combining the CDR3 with reference TRBV11-3 and TRBJ2-2 gives the whole variable domain EAGVVQSPRYKIIEKKQPVAFWCNPISGHNTLYWYLQNLGQGPELLIRYENEEAVDDSQLPKDRFSAERLKGVDSTLKIQPAELGDSAVYLCASSLTPWSGELFFGEGSRLTVL.

The table lists this clone with a few counts. This sequence joins TRBV5-1 and TRBJ2-7; 7 bases align to TRBD1. This CDR3 contains 14 residues. CDR1 and CDR2 from the germline V gene are SGHRS and YFSETQ. Trimming at V came to 3 bases and at J to 5 bases, leaving 8 bases not matched to a gene. CDR3 DNA: TGCGCCAGCAGCTCGACAGGGAGTAAGAACGAGCAGTACTTC. This translates into CASSSTGSKNEQYF.

The chain couples TRBV29-1 to TRBJ2-5; 11 nucleotides match TRBD1. The V gene end was trimmed by 6 bases and the J gene end by 1 base; junction bases not matched to a gene: 13. Germline V gene data show CDR1 as SQVTM and CDR2 as ANQGSEA. CDR3 length: 17 amino acids. DNA of the CDR3: TGCAGCGTACCCGAATGGGGACAGGGGGACCTCCAAGAGACCCAGTACTTC. This translates into CSVPEWGQGDLQETQYF.

V is TRBV5-1 and J is TRBJ2-2, with TRBD2 identical over 7 bases. V was clipped by 3 bases and J by 3 bases; unmatched bases: 5. CDR1 is SGHRS and CDR2 is YFSETQ in the germline V gene. CDR3 size: 15 residues. CDR3: CASSWSLADTGELFF. The CDR3 DNA sequence: TGCGCCAGCAGCTGGAGCCTAGCGGACACCGGGGAGCTGTTTTTT.

J is TRBJ2-7 and V is TRBV5-6, with D perhaps matching TRBD2 (5 bases). Per the germline V gene, CDR1 is SGHDT and CDR2 is YYEEEE. The CDR3 is 15 residues long. V shed 1 base and J shed 2 bases, with 13 bases lying between them. CDR3 bases: TGTGCCAGCAGCTTGTGGGAAGGAGGCCCCTACGAGCAGTACTTC. Its protein is CASSLWEGGPYEQYF.

This chain joins TRBV15 and TRBJ2-6, with a tentative D call TRBD1 (5 bases). There are 16 residues in the CDR3. Trimming took 0 bases from V and 0 from J, leaving 6 bases between them. The germline CDR1 and CDR2 sequences are LNHNV and YYDKDF (reference sequence). The CDR3 here is CATSRDRGSGANVLTF. The DNA of the CDR3 is TGTGCCACCAGCAGAGATAGGGGCTCTGGGGCCAACGTCCTGACTTTC.

The rearrangement uses TRBV4-1 and TRBJ2-1, with TRBD2 as a possible D gene (7 bases). Trimming shortened V by 2 bases and J by 1 base, and 12 bases separated the two germline ends. This CDR3 comprises 16 residues. The germline gives CDR1 MGHRA, CDR2 YSYEKL. CDR3 nucleotides: TGCGCCAGCAGCCAATGGGGGGGCTCTTCCTACAATGAGCAGTTCTTC. This encodes CASSQWGGSSYNEQFF.

The chain joins TRBV5-1 to TRBJ2-7; 11 nucleotides align to TRBD2. CDR3 size: 15 residues. The junction had 4 bases not matched to a gene; V was cut back by 3 bases and J by 2 bases. CDR1 is SGHRS, CDR2 YFSETQ, per germline. The CDR3: CASSSTLAGAYEQYF. For the CDR3, the DNA is TGCGCCAGCAGCTCGACACTAGCGGGGGCCTACGAGCAGTACTTC.

This clone came up once. The chain is built from TRBV7-3 and TRBJ2-3, with 7 bases that match TRBD2. The CDR3 length is 16 residues. The germline gives CDR1 SGHTA, CDR2 FQGTGA. Trimming cost V 3 bases and J 0 bases; bases outside gene matches: 6. The CDR3 DNA reads as TGTGCCAGCAGCTTTACTCTAGCGGCTAGCACAGATACGCAGTATTTT. Residues: CASSFTLAASTDTQYF.

The chain uses TRBV2 and TRBJ2-4; 8 nucleotides line up with TRBD2. Looked up from germline, CDR1 is SNHLY and CDR2 is FYNNEI. The CDR3 has 14 amino acids. Trimming took 2 bases from V and 3 from J; bases not matched to a gene: 0. The CDR3 is CASSETSGKNIQYF. As DNA, the CDR3 is TGTGCCAGCAGTGAAACTAGCGGCAAAAACATTCAGTACTTC.

V and J are TRBV5-6 and TRBJ2-1; D uncertain. Between the trimmed V and J ends, which lost 3 bases and 1 base, there was a span of 11 bases. The CDR3 loop spans 15 amino acids. Germline V CDR1 and CDR2: SGHDT, YYEEEE. CDR3 bases: TGTGCCAGCAGCTCATCCCCCGGTTCCTACAATGAGCAGTTCTTC. This sequence encodes CASSSSPGSYNEQFF.

Here the CDR3 reads CASSPGTVYGYTF. For the CDR3, the DNA is TGTGCCAGCAGCCCGGGGACTGTCTATGGCTACACCTTC. This chain joins TRBV3-1 (or the pseudogene TRBV3-2) and TRBJ1-2; TRBD1 is a possible D gene (5 bases). V gave up 4 bases and J gave up 4 bases, with 10 bases separating them. Per germline, CDR1 LGHDT and CDR2 YNNKEL (reference sequence). The CDR3 extends over 13 amino acids.